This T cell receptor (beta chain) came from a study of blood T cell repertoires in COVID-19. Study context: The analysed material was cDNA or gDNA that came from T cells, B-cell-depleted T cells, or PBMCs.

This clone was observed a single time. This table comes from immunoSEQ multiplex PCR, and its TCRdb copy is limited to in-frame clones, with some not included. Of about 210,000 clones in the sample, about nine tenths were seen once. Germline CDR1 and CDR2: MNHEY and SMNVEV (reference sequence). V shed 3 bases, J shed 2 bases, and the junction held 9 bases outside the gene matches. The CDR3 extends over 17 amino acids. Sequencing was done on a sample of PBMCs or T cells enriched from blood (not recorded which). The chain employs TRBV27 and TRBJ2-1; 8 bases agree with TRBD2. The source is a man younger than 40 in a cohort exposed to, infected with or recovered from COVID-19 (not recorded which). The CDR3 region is CASSFHPAGDPYNEQFF. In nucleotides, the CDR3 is TGTGCCAGCAGTTTCCACCCAGCGGGAGATCCCTACAATGAGCAGTTCTTC.